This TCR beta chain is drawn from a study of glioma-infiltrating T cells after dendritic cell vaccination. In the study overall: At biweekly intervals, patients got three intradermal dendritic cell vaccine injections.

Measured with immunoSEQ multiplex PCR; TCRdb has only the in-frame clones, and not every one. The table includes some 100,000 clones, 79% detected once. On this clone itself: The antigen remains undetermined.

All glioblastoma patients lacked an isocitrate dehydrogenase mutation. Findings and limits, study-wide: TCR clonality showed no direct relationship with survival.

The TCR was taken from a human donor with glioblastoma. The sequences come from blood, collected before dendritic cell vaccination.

CDR3 sequence (DNA): TGTGCCAGCAGCCCTGGGACAGGGGAATATGGCTACACCTTC. Translation gives CASSPGTGEYGYTF. The chain is built from TRBV5-4 and TRBJ1-2; 10 bases are shared with TRBD1. With V trimmed by 4 bases and J by 5 bases, 5 bases remained unmatched. Germline V CDR1 and CDR2: SGHNT, YYREEE (reference sequence). The CDR3 is 14 amino acids. The entire variable domain, with the rest obtained from reference TRBV5-4 and TRBJ1-2, is as follows: ETGVTQSPTHLIKTRGQQVTLRCSSQSGHNTVSWYQQALGQGPQFIFQYYREEENGRGNFPPRFSGLQFPNYSSELNVNALELDDSALYLCASSPGTGEYGYTFGSGTRLTVV.